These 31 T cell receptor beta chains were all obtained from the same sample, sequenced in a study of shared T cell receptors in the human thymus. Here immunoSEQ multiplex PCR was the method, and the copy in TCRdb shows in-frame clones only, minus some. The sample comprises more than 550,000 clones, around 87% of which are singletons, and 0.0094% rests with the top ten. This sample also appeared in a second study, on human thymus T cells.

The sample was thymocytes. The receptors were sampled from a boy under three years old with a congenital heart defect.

The CDR3 loop reads CSVVADTNTGELFF. DNA for the CDR3: TGCAGCGTTGTGGCCGATACGAACACCGGGGAGCTGTTTTTT. The chain combines TRBV29-1 with TRBJ2-2; D gene unclear. Per germline, CDR1 SQVTM and CDR2 ANQGSEA. Trimming took off 4 bases at V and 0 bases at J, with 9 bases between the two ends. The CDR3 contains 14 residues.

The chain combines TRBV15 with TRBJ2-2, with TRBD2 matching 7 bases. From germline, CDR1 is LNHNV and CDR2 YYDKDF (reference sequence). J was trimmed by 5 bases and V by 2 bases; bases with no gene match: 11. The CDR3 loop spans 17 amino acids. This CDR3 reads CATSRYTGGGRTGELFF. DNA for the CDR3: TGTGCCACCAGCAGATATACCGGGGGAGGGCGGACCGGGGAGCTGTTTTTT.

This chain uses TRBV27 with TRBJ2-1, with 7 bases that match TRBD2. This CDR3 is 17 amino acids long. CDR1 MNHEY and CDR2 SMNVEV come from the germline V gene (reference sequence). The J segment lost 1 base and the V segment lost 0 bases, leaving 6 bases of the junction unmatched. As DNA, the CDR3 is TGTGCCAGCAGTTTATCTTGGCGGGAGTGGTCCTACAATGAGCAGTTCTTC. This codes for CASSLSWREWSYNEQFF.

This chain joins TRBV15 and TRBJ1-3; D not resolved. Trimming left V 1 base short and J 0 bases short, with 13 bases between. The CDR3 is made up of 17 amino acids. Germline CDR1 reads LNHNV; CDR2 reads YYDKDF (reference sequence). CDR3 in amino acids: CATSRGARRGSGNTIYF. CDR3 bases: TGTGCCACCAGCAGAGGTGCGCGTCGAGGCTCTGGAAACACCATATATTTT.

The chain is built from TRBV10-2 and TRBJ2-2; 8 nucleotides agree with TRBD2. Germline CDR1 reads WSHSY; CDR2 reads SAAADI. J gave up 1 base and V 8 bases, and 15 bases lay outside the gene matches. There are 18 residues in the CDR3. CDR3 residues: CASRSGGRALQNTGELFF. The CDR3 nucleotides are TGCGCCAGCCGGAGCGGGGGCAGAGCTCTACAGAACACCGGGGAGCTGTTTTTT.

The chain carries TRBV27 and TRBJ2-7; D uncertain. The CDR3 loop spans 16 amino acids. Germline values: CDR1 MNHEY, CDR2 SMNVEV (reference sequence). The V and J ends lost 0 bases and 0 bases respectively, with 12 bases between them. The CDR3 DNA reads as TGTGCCAGCAGTTTATCAAGTCGCTACGGCTCCTACGAGCAGTACTTC. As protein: CASSLSSRYGSYEQYF.

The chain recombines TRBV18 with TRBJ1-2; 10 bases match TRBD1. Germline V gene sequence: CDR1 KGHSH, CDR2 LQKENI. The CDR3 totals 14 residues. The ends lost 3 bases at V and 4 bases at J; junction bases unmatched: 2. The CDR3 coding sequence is TGTGCCAGCTCACCGGGACAGGGGATCTATGGCTACACCTTC. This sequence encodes CASSPGQGIYGYTF. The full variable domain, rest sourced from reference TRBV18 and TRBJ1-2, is NAGVMQNPRHLVRRRGQEARLRCSPMKGHSHVYWYRQLPEEGLKFMVYLQKENIIDESGMPKERFSAEFPKEGPSILRIQQVVRGDSAAYFCASSPGQGIYGYTFGSGTRLTVV.

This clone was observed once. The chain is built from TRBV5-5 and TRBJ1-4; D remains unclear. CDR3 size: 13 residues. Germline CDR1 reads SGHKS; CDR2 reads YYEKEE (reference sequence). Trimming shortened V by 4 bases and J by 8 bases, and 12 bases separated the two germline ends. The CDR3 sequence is CASSPAPGEKLFF. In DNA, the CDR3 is TGTGCCAGCAGCCCGGCCCCCGGGGAAAAACTGTTTTTT.

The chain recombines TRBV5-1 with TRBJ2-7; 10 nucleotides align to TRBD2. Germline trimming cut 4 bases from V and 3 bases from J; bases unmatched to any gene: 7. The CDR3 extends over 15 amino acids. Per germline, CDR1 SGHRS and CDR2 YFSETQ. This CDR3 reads CASSVLPSGSYEQYF. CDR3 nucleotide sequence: TGCGCCAGCAGCGTCCTACCTAGCGGGAGCTACGAGCAGTACTTC.

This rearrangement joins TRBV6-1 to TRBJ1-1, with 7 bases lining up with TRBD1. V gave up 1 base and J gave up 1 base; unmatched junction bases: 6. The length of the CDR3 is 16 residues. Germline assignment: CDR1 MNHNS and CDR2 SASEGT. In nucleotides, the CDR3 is TGTGCCAGCAGTGAAGGGGGGACAGCCCCGAACACTGAAGCTTTCTTT. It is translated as CASSEGGTAPNTEAFF.

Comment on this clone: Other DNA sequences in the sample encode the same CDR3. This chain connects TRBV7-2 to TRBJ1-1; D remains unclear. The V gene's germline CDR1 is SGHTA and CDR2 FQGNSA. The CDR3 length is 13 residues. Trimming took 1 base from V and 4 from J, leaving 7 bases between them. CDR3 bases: TGTGCCAGCAGCTTAGGGGGAGGCACTGAAGCTTTCTTT. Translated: CASSLGGGTEAFF.

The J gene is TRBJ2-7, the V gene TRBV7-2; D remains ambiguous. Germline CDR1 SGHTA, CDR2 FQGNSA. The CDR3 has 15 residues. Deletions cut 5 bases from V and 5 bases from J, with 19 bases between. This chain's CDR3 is CASSGGPTGANEQYF. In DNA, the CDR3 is TGTGCCAGCAGCGGCGGCCCAACCGGAGCTAACGAGCAGTACTTC.

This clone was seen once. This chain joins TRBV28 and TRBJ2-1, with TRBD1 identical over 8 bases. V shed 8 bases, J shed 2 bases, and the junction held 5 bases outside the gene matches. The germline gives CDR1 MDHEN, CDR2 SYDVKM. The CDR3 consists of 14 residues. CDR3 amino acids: CASFTGGPYNEQFF. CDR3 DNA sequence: TGTGCCAGCTTTACAGGGGGGCCCTACAATGAGCAGTTCTTC.

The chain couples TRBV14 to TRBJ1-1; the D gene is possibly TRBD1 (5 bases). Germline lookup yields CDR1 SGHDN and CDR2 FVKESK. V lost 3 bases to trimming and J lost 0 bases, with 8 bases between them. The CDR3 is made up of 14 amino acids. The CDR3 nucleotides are TGTGCCAGCAGCCAGGGGCAGATGAACACTGAAGCTTTCTTT. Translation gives CASSQGQMNTEAFF.

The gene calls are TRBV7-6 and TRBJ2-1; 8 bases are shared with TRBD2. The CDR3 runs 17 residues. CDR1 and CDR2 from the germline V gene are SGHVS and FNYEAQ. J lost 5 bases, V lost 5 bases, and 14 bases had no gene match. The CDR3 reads CASSRRVERGNDNEQFF. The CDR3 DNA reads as TGTGCCAGCAGCCGCCGGGTCGAGCGGGGGAACGACAATGAGCAGTTCTTC.

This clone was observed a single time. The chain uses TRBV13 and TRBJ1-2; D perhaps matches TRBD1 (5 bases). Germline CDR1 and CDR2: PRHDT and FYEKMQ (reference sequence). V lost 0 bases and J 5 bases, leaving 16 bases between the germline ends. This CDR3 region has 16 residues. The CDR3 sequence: CASSLGGAGRVYGYTF. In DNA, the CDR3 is TGTGCCAGCAGCTTAGGCGGCGCAGGGAGGGTTTATGGCTACACCTTC.

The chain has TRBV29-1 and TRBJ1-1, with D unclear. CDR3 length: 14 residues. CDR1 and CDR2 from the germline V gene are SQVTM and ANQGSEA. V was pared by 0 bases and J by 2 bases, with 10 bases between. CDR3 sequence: CSVEDARFNTEAFF. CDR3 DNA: TGCAGCGTTGAAGACGCCCGGTTCAACACTGAAGCTTTCTTT.

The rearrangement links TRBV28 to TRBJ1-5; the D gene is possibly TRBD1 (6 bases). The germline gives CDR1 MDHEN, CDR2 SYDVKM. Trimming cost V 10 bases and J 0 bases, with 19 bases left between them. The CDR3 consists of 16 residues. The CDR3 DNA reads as TGTGCCACCTCCTATGGGACACAACATAGCAATCAGCCCCAGCATTTT. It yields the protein CATSYGTQHSNQPQHF.

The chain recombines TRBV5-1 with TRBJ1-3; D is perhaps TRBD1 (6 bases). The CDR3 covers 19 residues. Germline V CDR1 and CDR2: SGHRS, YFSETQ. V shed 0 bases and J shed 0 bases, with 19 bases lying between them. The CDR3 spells CASSLDWSGDKSSGNTIYF. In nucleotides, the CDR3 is TGCGCCAGCAGCTTGGATTGGTCAGGGGACAAGAGCTCTGGAAACACCATATATTTT.

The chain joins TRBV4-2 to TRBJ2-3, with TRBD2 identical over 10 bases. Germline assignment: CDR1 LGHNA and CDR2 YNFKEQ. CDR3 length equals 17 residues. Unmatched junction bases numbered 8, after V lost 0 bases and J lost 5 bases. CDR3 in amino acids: CASSQEGLAGVRDTQYF. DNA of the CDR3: TGTGCCAGCAGCCAAGAAGGGCTAGCGGGAGTTAGAGATACGCAGTATTTT.

CDR3 in DNA: TGTGCCAGCAGCCCTAAGGCGTTAGGACTAGAGGATAGGGAGCAGTACTTC. Protein sequence: CASSPKALGLEDREQYF. The chain carries TRBV7-6 and TRBJ2-7; TRBD2 matches at 7 bases. The junction had 20 bases not matched to a gene; V was cut back by 5 bases and J by 7 bases. The CDR3 has 17 amino acids. Germline V gene lookup returns CDR1 SGHVS and CDR2 FNYEAQ.

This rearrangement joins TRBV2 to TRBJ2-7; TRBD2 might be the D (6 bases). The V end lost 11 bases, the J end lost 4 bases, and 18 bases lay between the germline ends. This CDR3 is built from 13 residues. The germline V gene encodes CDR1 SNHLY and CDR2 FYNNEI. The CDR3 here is CAAVQAGTYEQYF. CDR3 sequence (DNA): TGTGCCGCGGTCCAGGCAGGGACTTACGAGCAGTACTTC. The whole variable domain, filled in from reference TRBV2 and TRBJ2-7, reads EPEVTQTPSHQVTQMGQEVILRCVPISNHLYFYWYRQILGQKVEFLVSFYNNEISEKSEIFDDQFSVERPDGSNFTLKIRSTKLEDSAMYFCAAVQAGTYEQYFGPGTRLTVT.

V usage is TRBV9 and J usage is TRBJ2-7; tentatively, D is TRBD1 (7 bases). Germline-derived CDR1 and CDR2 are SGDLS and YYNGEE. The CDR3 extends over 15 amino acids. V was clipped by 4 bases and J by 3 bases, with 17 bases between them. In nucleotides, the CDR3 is TGTGCCAGCAGCCCCCGGCAGGGGGGTTTCTACGAGCAGTACTTC. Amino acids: CASSPRQGGFYEQYF.

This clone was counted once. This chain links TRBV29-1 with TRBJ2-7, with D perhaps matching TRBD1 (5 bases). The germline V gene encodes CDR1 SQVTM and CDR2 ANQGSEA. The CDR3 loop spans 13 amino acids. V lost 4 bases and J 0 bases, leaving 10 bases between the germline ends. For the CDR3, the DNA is TGCAGCGTTGTGGCAGGGCCCTCCTACGAGCAGTACTTC. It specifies CSVVAGPSYEQYF.

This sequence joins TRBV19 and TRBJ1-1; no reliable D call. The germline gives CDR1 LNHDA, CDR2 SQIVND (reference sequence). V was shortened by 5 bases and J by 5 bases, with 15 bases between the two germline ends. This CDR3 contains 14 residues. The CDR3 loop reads CASSLPVPRTEAFF. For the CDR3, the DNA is TGTGCCAGTAGTCTTCCGGTCCCGAGGACTGAAGCTTTCTTT.

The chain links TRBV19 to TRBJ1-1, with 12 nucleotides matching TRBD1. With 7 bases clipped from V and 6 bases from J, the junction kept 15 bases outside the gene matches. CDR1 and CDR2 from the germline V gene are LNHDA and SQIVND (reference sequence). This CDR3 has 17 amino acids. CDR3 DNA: TGTGCCAGTACCAAAGGGACAGGGGGCAAACCGGGGGCTGAAGCTTTCTTT. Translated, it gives CASTKGTGGKPGAEAFF.

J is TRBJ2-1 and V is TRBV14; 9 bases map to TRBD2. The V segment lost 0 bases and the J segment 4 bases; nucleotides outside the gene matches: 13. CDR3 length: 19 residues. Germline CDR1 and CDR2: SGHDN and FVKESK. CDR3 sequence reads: CASSQDGGVAGVLYNEQFF. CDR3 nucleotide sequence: TGTGCCAGCAGCCAAGATGGAGGGGTAGCGGGAGTGCTGTACAATGAGCAGTTCTTC.

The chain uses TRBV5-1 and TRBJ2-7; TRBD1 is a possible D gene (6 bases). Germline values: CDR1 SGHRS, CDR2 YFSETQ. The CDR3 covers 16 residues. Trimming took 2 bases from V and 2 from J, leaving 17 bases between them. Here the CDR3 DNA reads TGCGCCAGCAGCTTAATCGATGGGACACACACCTACGAGCAGTACTTC. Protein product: CASSLIDGTHTYEQYF.

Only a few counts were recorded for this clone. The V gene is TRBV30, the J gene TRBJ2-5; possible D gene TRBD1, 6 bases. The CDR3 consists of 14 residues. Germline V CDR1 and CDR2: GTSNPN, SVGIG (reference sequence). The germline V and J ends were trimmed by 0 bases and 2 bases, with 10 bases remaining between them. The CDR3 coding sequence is TGTGCCTGGAGTGTACACGACAGGCAAGAGACCCAGTACTTC. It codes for CAWSVHDRQETQYF.

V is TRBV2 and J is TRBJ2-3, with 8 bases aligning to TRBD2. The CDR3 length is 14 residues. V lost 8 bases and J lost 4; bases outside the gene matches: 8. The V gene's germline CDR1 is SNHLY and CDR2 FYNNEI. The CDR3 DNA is TGTGCCAGCCCGCCCAGCGGGGGCCCAGATACGCAGTATTTT. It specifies CASPPSGGPDTQYF. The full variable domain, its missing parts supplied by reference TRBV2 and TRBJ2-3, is EPEVTQTPSHQVTQMGQEVILRCVPISNHLYFYWYRQILGQKVEFLVSFYNNEISEKSEIFDDQFSVERPDGSNFTLKIRSTKLEDSAMYFCASPPSGGPDTQYFGPGTRLTVL.

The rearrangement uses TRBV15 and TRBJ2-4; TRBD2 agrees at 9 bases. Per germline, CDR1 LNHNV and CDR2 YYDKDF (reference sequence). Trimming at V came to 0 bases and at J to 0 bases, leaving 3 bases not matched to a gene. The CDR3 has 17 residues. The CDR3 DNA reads TGTGCCACCAGCAGAGATGGGCGGGAGGGAGCCAAAAACATTCAGTACTTC. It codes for CATSRDGREGAKNIQYF.